This TCR beta chain is drawn from a study of cytomegalovirus exposure and HLA in healthy donors. The PCR ran on 60 Vbeta and 13 Jbeta primers. Sequencing was performed with immunoSEQ multiplex PCR; in TCRdb, only in-frame clones are kept and a portion is missing. This table holds fewer than 200,000 clones, over 75% found once. A word on this clone: What it binds is unknown.

V lost 5 bases, J lost 4 bases, and 17 bases lay in between. This CDR3 region has 15 residues. Per germline, CDR1 SEHNR and CDR2 FQNEAQ (reference sequence). General study results and limits: TCR beta V segments were, for the most part, productive about 90% or about 30% of the time in an earlier analysis.

This sequence was found in a woman aged 45-59 years in good health and CMV-seronegative. Sequencing input: PBMCs. This chain uses TRBV7-9 with TRBJ2-5; tentative D call: TRBD1 (6 bases). The CDR3 region has the DNA TGTGCCAGCAGCCCAAAACAGGGATGGGCAGAGACCCAGTACTTC. Protein sequence: CASSPKQGWAETQYF.